This TCR beta chain came from a study of blood T cell repertoires in COVID-19. For the study at large: Researchers got acute and convalescent COVID-19 samples from the United States, Italy and Spain.

This table comes from immunoSEQ multiplex PCR, and its TCRdb copy is limited to in-frame clones, with some not included. This table has more than 150,000 clones, under 85% appearing once. The germline V gene has CDR1 MNHEY and CDR2 SMNVEV (reference sequence). Trimming took 0 bases from V and 4 from J, leaving 13 bases between them. The CDR3 contains 15 residues. The TCR sequence derives from a human donor in a cohort sampled during active COVID-19. J is TRBJ2-7 and V is TRBV27, with D possibly TRBD1 on 5 matching bases. Input material: peripheral blood. Written as DNA, the CDR3 is TGTGCCAGCAGTTTATCGGGCCGCAGGGATTACGAGCAGTACTTC. Translating gives CASSLSGRRDYEQYF.